The 20 T cell receptor beta chains below were found in one sample sequenced in a study of regulatory T cells. The PCR used 52 TRBV and 13 TRBJ primers. Clones were sequenced by immunoSEQ multiplex PCR, and TCRdb holds only the in-frame ones, with some missing. The sample yields about 18,000 clones, more than 90% seen once. Sequenced material: CD8+ T cells sorted from blood. These receptors were collected from a person aged 18 to 30 with CD3G deficiency.

This clone has just one count. This sequence joins TRBV19 and TRBJ1-3; no clear D. Trimming left V 5 bases short and J 2 bases short, with 16 bases between. The CDR3 runs to 16 residues. Germline CDR1 reads LNHDA; CDR2 reads SQIVND (reference sequence). In nucleotides, the CDR3 is TGTGCCAGTAGTTCCATCCGACAAGGGACTGGAAACACCATATATTTT. Its protein is CASSSIRQGTGNTIYF.

This clone came up a few times. This rearrangement joins TRBV6-1 to TRBJ1-1; D may be TRBD1 (5 bases). Germline V lookup: CDR1 MNHNS, CDR2 SASEGT. Trimming took 6 bases from V and 5 from J, leaving 10 bases between them. The CDR3 sequence is 12 residues long. The CDR3 DNA reads TGTGCCAGCAGGGTAGGGGTAACTGAAGCTTTCTTT. This codes for CASRVGVTEAFF.

V gene TRBV7-2 combines with J gene TRBJ2-2, with TRBD2 matching 12 bases. The CDR3 sequence is 19 residues long. V shed 5 bases, J shed 4 bases, and the junction held 14 bases outside the gene matches. Germline CDR1 SGHTA, CDR2 FQGNSA. The CDR3 region has the DNA TGTGCCAGCAGCCATCAAGCCCTAGCGGGAGGGCCGATCACCGGGGAGCTGTTTTTT. As protein: CASSHQALAGGPITGELFF.

V is TRBV11-2 and J is TRBJ2-2, with 8 bases aligning to TRBD2. The V gene end was trimmed by 7 bases and the J gene end by 1 base; junction bases not matched to a gene: 8. Germline V CDR1 and CDR2: SGHAT, FQNNGV. The CDR3 spans 16 residues. CDR3 loop: CASKLTGTRNTGELFF. The CDR3, as DNA: TGTGCCAGCAAACTAACCGGGACTAGGAACACCGGGGAGCTGTTTTTT.

The V call is TRBV21-1, the J call TRBJ1-6; no DNA check was done on the table's D call, TRBD1. TRBV21-1 is labeled a pseudogene. CDR3 size: 17 residues. CDR3 in amino acids: CASSKSPGTGYNSPLHF. CDR3 coding DNA: TGTGCCAGCAGCAAAAGCCCCGGGACAGGGTATAATTCACCCCTCCACTTT.

The rearrangement joins TRBV14 to TRBJ1-3; D possibly corresponds to TRBD1 (5 bases). The CDR3 extends over 17 amino acids. V was cut by 0 bases and J by 0 bases, with 12 bases left in between. Germline loops: CDR1 SGHDN, CDR2 FVKESK. CDR3 in DNA: TGTGCCAGCAGCCAAGAAGGACACGTGTACTCTGGAAACACCATATATTTT. It translates to CASSQEGHVYSGNTIYF.

This clone showed up just once. The V gene is TRBV28, the J gene TRBJ2-5; 9 bases are a match to TRBD2. With V trimmed by 7 bases and J by 7 bases, 10 bases remained unmatched. CDR3 length equals 14 residues. CDR1 and CDR2 from the germline V gene are MDHEN and SYDVKM. The CDR3 sequence: CASTPGLAKGTQYF. Here the CDR3 DNA reads TGTGCCAGCACCCCGGGACTAGCTAAGGGGACCCAGTACTTC.

This clone came up once. V gene TRBV6-6 combines with J gene TRBJ2-7, with a tentative D call TRBD1 (9 bases). With 2 bases removed from V and 6 bases from J, the gap between germline ends came to 17 bases. The CDR3 loop spans 15 amino acids. CDR1 MNHNY and CDR2 SVGAGI come from the germline V gene (reference sequence). This CDR3 reads CASSYIAGQGGEQYF. CDR3 DNA: TGTGCCAGCAGTTACATAGCGGGACAGGGTGGCGAGCAGTACTTC.

This clone was seen more than once but under ten times. The CDR3 protein is CASSQRSPGYTEAFF. The CDR3 bases are TGTGCCAGCAGCCAAAGGAGCCCCGGATACACTGAAGCTTTCTTT. The chain uses TRBV7-9 and TRBJ1-1; D is ambiguous. The CDR3 runs to 15 residues. The ends were cut back, 5 bases at V and 3 bases at J, with 16 bases in the middle. Germline CDR1 is SEHNR and CDR2 is FQNEAQ (reference sequence).

This clone appeared a single time. The genes are TRBV5-4 and TRBJ2-1, with TRBD2 matching 11 bases. Germline trimming cut 0 bases from V and 4 bases from J; bases unmatched to any gene: 9. The germline gives CDR1 SGHNT, CDR2 YYREEE (reference sequence). The CDR3 covers 18 residues. CDR3 region: CASSLDPSGGTPYNEQFF. DNA of the CDR3: TGTGCCAGCAGCTTGGATCCTAGCGGGGGGACACCATACAATGAGCAGTTCTTC.

The V and J genes are TRBV7-9 and TRBJ2-5, with D possibly TRBD2 on 6 matching bases. Germline values: CDR1 SEHNR, CDR2 FQNEAQ (reference sequence). The CDR3 is made up of 15 amino acids. With 6 bases removed from V and 4 bases from J, the gap between germline ends came to 18 bases. The CDR3 loop reads CASSPPRSGGETQYF. In nucleotides, the CDR3 is TGTGCCAGCAGTCCCCCGCGGTCCGGGGGAGAGACCCAGTACTTC.

The V and J genes are TRBV10-1 and TRBJ2-2, with no clear D. Germline-derived CDR1 and CDR2 are WNHNN and SYGVQD (reference sequence). The V gene lost 3 bases and the J gene lost 3 bases, with 5 bases spanning the gap. The CDR3 totals 13 residues. The CDR3 nucleotides are TGCGCCAGCAGTGAACGCGACACCGGGGAGCTGTTTTTT. Its translation is CASSERDTGELFF.

The chain carries TRBV4-1 and TRBJ2-3, with 11 bases that match TRBD2. CDR1 MGHRA and CDR2 YSYEKL come from the germline V gene. The trim removed 6 bases at V and 3 bases at J, leaving 11 bases unmatched. This CDR3 is built from 17 residues. The CDR3 DNA reads as TGCGCCAGCAGACTTACGCAAACTAGCGGGGGTACAGATACGCAGTATTTT. This sequence encodes CASRLTQTSGGTDTQYF.

CDR3 nucleotide sequence: TGTGCCAGCAGTTTATCGCAGGGGTTCGGTGAAAAACTGTTTTTT. Its protein is CASSLSQGFGEKLFF. V and J are TRBV27 and TRBJ1-4, with D possibly matching TRBD1 (6 bases). CDR1 is MNHEY, CDR2 SMNVEV, per germline (reference sequence). The CDR3 contains 15 residues. V gave up 0 bases and J gave up 7 bases, with 12 bases separating them.

As to this clone: An end of the junction differs from the germline gene, which may be a read error. The chain has TRBV10-2 and TRBJ1-1; TRBD1 agrees at 7 bases. CDR1 and CDR2 (germline): WSHSY, SAAADI. The CDR3 runs to 15 residues. The CDR3 DNA is TGCGCCAGCAGTGAAGGGGGAGGAGGGGGCCTAGGGGACTTTTTT. Protein product: CASSEGGGGGLGDFF.

The V call is TRBV4-1, the J call TRBJ2-7, with 11 bases that match TRBD2. The CDR3 contains 16 residues. With V trimmed by 3 bases and J by 2 bases, 6 bases remained unmatched. CDR1 and CDR2 from the germline V gene are MGHRA and YSYEKL. CDR3 sequence (DNA): TGCGCCAGCAGCCATCCACGACTAGCGGGGCCCTACGAGCAGTACTTC. This sequence encodes CASSHPRLAGPYEQYF.

V gene TRBV5-1 combines with J gene TRBJ2-7, with D unresolved. Germline lookup yields CDR1 SGHRS and CDR2 YFSETQ. The CDR3 has 12 amino acids. Trimming removed 4 bases from V and 6 bases from J, with 11 bases in between. The CDR3 loop reads CASSRRPAEQYF. CDR3 DNA: TGCGCCAGCAGCCGGAGACCGGCCGAGCAGTACTTC.

This clone was counted once. The CDR3 DNA reads TGTGCCAGCAGTTTAGGGCGCCGCGAGCAGTACTTC. This translates into CASSLGRREQYF. The rearrangement joins TRBV27 to TRBJ2-7; no firm D call. The V and J ends lost 2 bases and 6 bases respectively, with 8 bases between them. The CDR3 runs to 12 residues. In germline, CDR1 is MNHEY, CDR2 SMNVEV (reference sequence).

The chain employs TRBV7-9 and TRBJ2-3; TRBD1 agrees at 7 bases. Per germline, CDR1 SEHNR and CDR2 FQNEAQ (reference sequence). V was pared by 1 base and J by 1 base, with 5 bases of the junction left unmatched. This CDR3 contains 16 residues. The CDR3 region has the DNA TGTGCCAGCAGCTTAGACAGGGGCGAAGGCACAGATACGCAGTATTTT. Its translation: CASSLDRGEGTDTQYF.

V is TRBV7-8 and J is TRBJ2-6; TRBD1 matches at 11 bases. Germline V CDR1 and CDR2: SGHVS, FQNEAQ. The junction had 4 bases not matched to a gene; V was cut back by 5 bases and J by 1 base. The CDR3 is 17 residues long. As DNA, the CDR3 is TGTGCCAGCAGCCCACGGGACAGGGGGTCTGGGGCCAACGTCCTGACTTTC. Amino acids: CASSPRDRGSGANVLTF.